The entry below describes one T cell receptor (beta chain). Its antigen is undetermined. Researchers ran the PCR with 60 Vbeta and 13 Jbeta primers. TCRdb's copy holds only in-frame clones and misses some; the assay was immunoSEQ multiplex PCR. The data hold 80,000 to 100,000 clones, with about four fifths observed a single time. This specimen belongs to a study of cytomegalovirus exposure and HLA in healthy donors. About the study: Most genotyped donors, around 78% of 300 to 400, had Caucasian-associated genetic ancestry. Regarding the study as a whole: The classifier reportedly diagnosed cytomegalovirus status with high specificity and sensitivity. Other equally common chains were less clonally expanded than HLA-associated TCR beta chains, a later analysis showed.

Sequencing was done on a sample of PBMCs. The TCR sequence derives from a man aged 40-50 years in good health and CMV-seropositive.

The CDR3 DNA reads as TGTGCCAGCTCCCCTCAGAAAAACACTGAAGCTTTCTTT. Translation: CASSPQKNTEAFF. The chain has TRBV18 and TRBJ1-1, with D hard to call. The CDR3 spans 13 residues. V was shortened by 6 bases and J by 2 bases, with 10 bases between the two germline ends. CDR1 and CDR2 from the germline V gene are KGHSH and LQKENI.